The rows below give T cell receptor beta chains drawn from one sample of a study of blood T cell repertoires in COVID-19. Clones were read by immunoSEQ multiplex PCR, and TCRdb kept only the in-frame ones, dropping some. The top ten hold 3.5% to 5.5% of the sample, which has more than 250,000 clones, 70% to 90% seen once. The specimen sequenced was peripheral blood. Source of these receptors: a man in his sixties who had recovered from COVID-19. Both conserved end residues are part of each CDR3. D genes are given only for firm matches. Some rows have no size entry. The others give once, few or many, or a class for an expanded clone.

j_call d_call v_call clone_size cdr3_nt cdr3_aa
TRBJ1-1 TRBD1 TRBV3-1/TRBV3-2 . TGTGCCAGCAAGGTCAGGGGGCACAACACTGAAGCTTTCTTT CASKVRGHNTEAFF
TRBJ2-7 TRBD1 TRBV12-3/TRBV12-4 many TGTGCCAGCAGGGACAGGGGGTCCCACGAGCAGTACTTC CASRDRGSHEQYF
TRBJ2-5 TRBD2 TRBV7-9 . TGTGCCAGCAGCCCCCCTGTCGGGAGGCTCCAAGAGACCCAGTACTTC CASSPPVGRLQETQYF
TRBJ2-1 . TRBV25-1 . TGTGCCAGCGCCTCGCAGGGCTCCTACAATGAGCAGTTCTTC CASASQGSYNEQFF
TRBJ2-4 . TRBV5-1 . TGCGCCAGCAGCTTCAGTAGCGGAGCCAAAAACATTCAGTACTTC CASSFSSGAKNIQYF
TRBJ1-5 TRBD1 TRBV30 . TGTGCCTGTTCAGGGCAGGGGGCTCAGCCCCAGCATTTT CACSGQGAQPQHF
TRBJ2-2 TRBD2 TRBV11-3 few TGTGCCAGCAGTTCCGGACTAGCGGGAGGGACCGGGGAGCTGTTTTTT CASSSGLAGGTGELFF
TRBJ1-2 . TRBV6-5 few TGTGCCAGCACTCGGCCTCCGGGGGGCTATGGCTACACCTTC CASTRPPGGYGYTF
TRBJ2-3 TRBD2 TRBV5-1 . TGCGCCAGCAGCTTTCAGACTAGCGGGGCGATCACAGATACGCAGTATTTT CASSFQTSGAITDTQYF
TRBJ2-7 TRBD1 TRBV5-1 once TGCGCCAGCAGCAATGGACAGGGAAGCTCCTACGAGCAGTACTTC CASSNGQGSSYEQYF
TRBJ2-7 . TRBV12-3/TRBV12-4 . TGTGCCAGCAGTTACACCGTGTTGTGGGACAAGCAGTTC CASSYTVLWDKQF
TRBJ1-3 . TRBV7-6 . TGTGCCAGCAGCTTAATCCAACAAACAGGCCCACTCTCTGGAAACACCATATATTTT CASSLIQQTGPLSGNTIYF
TRBJ2-1 TRBD2 TRBV15 . TGTGCCACCAGCAGAGATGGCGGGGGGGCCAATGAGCAGTTCTTC CATSRDGGGANEQFF
TRBJ1-1 TRBD1 TRBV4-1 few TGCGCCAGCAGCCAGACAACAGGGGCTCGCGAAGCTTTCTTT CASSQTTGAREAFF
TRBJ2-7 TRBD2 TRBV11-2 . TGTGCCAGCAGCTCCCGACTAGCGGGAGGGTTTGAGCAGTACTTC CASSSRLAGGFEQYF
TRBJ2-1 . TRBV11-2 . TGTGCCAGCAGCGCGGGACTGAACAATGAGCAGTTCTTC CASSAGLNNEQFF
TRBJ2-7 . TRBV24-1 . TGTGCCGCCAGCGTAAAGGGGTCAGCCCAGGGCGAGCAGTACTTC CAASVKGSAQGEQYF
TRBJ1-4 TRBD1 TRBV7-6 once TGTGCCAGCAGCCTTGGGACAGCAACTAATGAAAAACTGTTTTTT CASSLGTATNEKLFF
TRBJ1-5 TRBD1 TRBV19 . TGTGCCAGTAGTTTCAAAAACAGGGGTTCTAATCAGCCCCAGCATTTT CASSFKNRGSNQPQHF
TRBJ2-2 . TRBV18 . TGTGCCAGCTCACTGCAAATGGTTGACAGGGAGGCCGGGGAGCTGTTTTTT CASSLQMVDREAGELFF
TRBJ2-3 . TRBV5-6 . TGTGCCAGCACCCCGACGGGGAGAGATACGCAGTATTTT CASTPTGRDTQYF
TRBJ1-1 . TRBV6-5 many TGTGCCAGCAGAACAGGGCGACTCTCTGAAGCTTTCTTT CASRTGRLSEAFF
TRBJ1-1 . TRBV18 . TGTGCCAGCTCACCGGTTGAATCGGGGGGCTACACTGAAGCTTTCTTT CASSPVESGGYTEAFF
TRBJ1-6 . TRBV5-6 . TGTGCCAGCAGCGATACCCGGGACGGAGGGCTCGGTTCACCCCTCCACTTT CASSDTRDGGLGSPLHF
TRBJ2-1 . TRBV6-5 . TGTGCCAGCGGCACAGGATTTCAAGAGCAGTTCTTC CASGTGFQEQFF
TRBJ2-1 TRBD2 TRBV5-1 . TGCGCCAGCATCCCCGGGACGAGCGGGATCTACAATGAGCAGTTCTTC CASIPGTSGIYNEQFF
TRBJ1-1 TRBD1 TRBV9 . TGTGCCAGCAGCGTGACAGGGCTGAACACTGAAGCTTTCTTT CASSVTGLNTEAFF
TRBJ2-1 TRBD1 TRBV5-4 once TGTGCCAGCAGCTTGGCCGGGACAGGGCCTGGTGAGCAGTTCTTC CASSLAGTGPGEQFF
TRBJ1-1 . TRBV5-4 . TGTGCCAGCAGCACCGGAGGGGGGGCGATGAACACTGAAGCTTTCTTT CASSTGGGAMNTEAFF
TRBJ1-6 . TRBV4-1 . TGCGCCAGCAGCCAATTCCCTGTTGTTTCCTATAATTCACCCCTCCACTTT CASSQFPVVSYNSPLHF
TRBJ1-3 TRBD1 TRBV25-1 . TGTGCCAGCAGTGAACTCGGGACAGCTGGAAACACCATATATTTT CASSELGTAGNTIYF
TRBJ1-1 . TRBV7-8 . TGTGCCAGCAGCTTAGTGGGGGGAATAAGGAACACTGAAGCTTTCTTT CASSLVGGIRNTEAFF